These 18 T cell receptor beta chains were all obtained from the same sample, sequenced in a study of glioma-infiltrating T cells after dendritic cell vaccination. Data came from immunoSEQ multiplex PCR; TCRdb stores just in-frame clones and leaves some out. Among about 46,000 clones listed, approximately 90% were seen once. Time point described: after dendritic cell vaccination, including at tumor progression/relapse. Sequencing was performed on blood, taken after dendritic cell vaccination. These receptors were taken from a human donor with glioblastoma.

This clone was detected only once. This chain uses TRBV20-1 with TRBJ1-1; no firm D call. The CDR3 runs 11 residues. Trimming pared 5 bases from V and 3 bases from J, leaving 7 bases between. The V gene's germline CDR1 is DFQATT and CDR2 SNEGSKA (reference sequence). The CDR3 loop reads CSASKYTEAFF. CDR3 in DNA: TGCAGTGCTTCTAAATACACTGAAGCTTTCTTT.

The chain is built from TRBV7-2 and TRBJ2-7; D gene ambiguous. Germline CDR1 reads SGHTA; CDR2 reads FQGNSA. Trimming left V 7 bases short and J 5 bases short, with 15 bases between. This CDR3 spans 13 amino acids. The CDR3 loop is CASTYLRRDEQYF. CDR3 sequence (DNA): TGTGCCAGCACCTATCTGCGTCGGGACGAGCAGTACTTC.

This chain links TRBV4-1 with TRBJ2-3; 14 bases are shared with TRBD2. The V gene end was trimmed by 0 bases and the J gene end by 6 bases; junction bases not matched to a gene: 8. CDR1 MGHRA and CDR2 YSYEKL come from the germline V gene. This CDR3 has 18 residues. The CDR3 is CASSQDFGLAGGWDTQYF. The CDR3 DNA sequence: TGCGCCAGCAGCCAAGATTTTGGACTAGCGGGAGGTTGGGATACGCAGTATTTT.

The rearrangement links TRBV10-2 to TRBJ2-2; no firm D call. The V and J ends lost 5 bases and 4 bases respectively, with 11 bases between them. Germline values: CDR1 WSHSY, CDR2 SAAADI. The CDR3 runs 14 residues. Written as DNA, the CDR3 is TGCGCCAGCAGTCCAGAGGCAGTCACCGGGGAGCTGTTTTTT. This codes for CASSPEAVTGELFF.

V gene TRBV7-6 combines with J gene TRBJ1-1, with 10 positions matching TRBD1. The germline V gene has CDR1 SGHVS and CDR2 FNYEAQ. The CDR3 loop spans 17 amino acids. J gave up 5 bases and V 4 bases, and 13 bases lay outside the gene matches. The CDR3: CASSSQTDRGLGTEAFF. The CDR3 DNA reads TGTGCCAGCAGCTCCCAAACGGACAGGGGGTTAGGAACTGAAGCTTTCTTT.

CDR3 residues: CASSLDGTSGRETQYF. CDR3 DNA sequence: TGCGCCAGCAGCTTGGATGGGACTAGCGGGAGGGAGACCCAGTACTTC. The chain combines TRBV5-1 with TRBJ2-5; TRBD2 aligns across 15 bases. Unmatched junction bases numbered 2, after V lost 0 bases and J lost 5 bases. CDR1 is SGHRS and CDR2 is YFSETQ in the germline V gene. This CDR3 is built from 16 residues.

The gene calls are TRBV15 and TRBJ1-1; TRBD1 matches at 9 bases. The germline CDR1 and CDR2 sequences are LNHNV and YYDKDF (reference sequence). Losses at the gene ends were 4 bases for V and 2 bases for J; bases not matched to a gene: 5. This CDR3 has 15 amino acids. CDR3 coding DNA: TGTGCCACCAGCATGCGGACAGGGGCTAACACTGAAGCTTTCTTT. This sequence encodes CATSMRTGANTEAFF.

The chain couples TRBV7-9 to TRBJ1-3; D not certain. The V and J ends lost 2 bases and 0 bases respectively, with 17 bases between them. CDR1 and CDR2 (germline): SEHNR, FQNEAQ (reference sequence). CDR3 length equals 18 residues. The CDR3 here is CASSLKPNTVPSGNTIYF. The CDR3 nucleotides are TGTGCCAGCAGCTTAAAACCAAACACAGTTCCCTCTGGAAACACCATATATTTT.

J is TRBJ2-1 and V is TRBV2; D remains ambiguous. This CDR3 has 17 residues. V shed 2 bases and J shed 4 bases, with 18 bases lying between them. The V gene's germline CDR1 is SNHLY and CDR2 FYNNEI. CDR3 in DNA: TGTGCCAGCAGTGAATTGATCCAGGTAAAAACTTACAATGAGCAGTTCTTC. It encodes CASSELIQVKTYNEQFF.

The rearrangement uses TRBV7-2 and TRBJ1-2; 10 bases line up with TRBD1. Germline CDR1 reads SGHTA; CDR2 reads FQGNSA. V lost 5 bases, J lost 1 base, and 4 bases stayed unmatched. This CDR3 spans 15 amino acids. The CDR3 reads CASSRDRGHNYGYTF. CDR3 bases: TGTGCCAGCAGCAGAGACAGGGGGCATAACTATGGCTACACCTTC.

The genes are TRBV19 and TRBJ2-7, with D tentatively TRBD2 (6 bases). V dropped 2 bases and J dropped 0 bases, with 11 bases sitting between them. The CDR3 is 15 amino acids. CDR1 is LNHDA and CDR2 is SQIVND in the germline V gene (reference sequence). The DNA for the CDR3 is TGTGCCAGTAGTATACCGGCGGGGAGCTCCTACGAGCAGTACTTC. It specifies CASSIPAGSSYEQYF.

V and J are TRBV29-1 and TRBJ2-3; TRBD2 matches at 12 bases. The CDR3 has 15 amino acids. V was pared by 7 bases and J by 3 bases, with 8 bases of the junction left unmatched. Germline V gene data show CDR1 as SQVTM and CDR2 as ANQGSEA. For the CDR3, the DNA is TGCAGCGCTACCCCCGGACTAGCGGGAACAGATACGCAGTATTTT. Encoded protein: CSATPGLAGTDTQYF.

The chain carries TRBV5-1 and TRBJ1-4; D not certain. CDR1 is SGHRS, CDR2 YFSETQ, per germline. CDR3 length: 14 residues. The V gene lost 3 bases and the J gene lost 5 bases, with 11 bases spanning the gap. CDR3 region: CASSSSLLNEKLFF. The CDR3 DNA sequence: TGCGCCAGCAGCTCGAGCCTACTCAATGAAAAACTGTTTTTT.

V is TRBV4-1 and J is TRBJ2-5; the match to TRBD1 covers 8 bases. V shed 9 bases, J shed 5 bases, and the junction held 11 bases outside the gene matches. Germline V gene sequence: CDR1 MGHRA, CDR2 YSYEKL. The CDR3 runs to 14 residues. CDR3 in amino acids: CASSGGGVRETQYF. For the CDR3, the DNA is TGCGCCAGTTCAGGGGGCGGCGTAAGGGAGACCCAGTACTTC.

The rearrangement joins TRBV5-1 to TRBJ2-5; weak D call: TRBD1 (6 bases). Trimming took 4 bases from V and 1 from J, leaving 14 bases between them. The CDR3 runs to 15 residues. CDR1 SGHRS and CDR2 YFSETQ come from the germline V gene. The CDR3 is CASSKTGRAQETQYF. In DNA, the CDR3 is TGCGCCAGCAGCAAGACAGGTAGAGCCCAAGAGACCCAGTACTTC.

V is TRBV4-1 and J is TRBJ1-4; 9 bases fit TRBD1. CDR1 is MGHRA and CDR2 is YSYEKL in the germline V gene. The ends lost 5 bases at V and 8 bases at J; junction bases unmatched: 9. CDR3 length: 15 amino acids. CDR3 bases: TGCGCCAGCAGCACCCCCGGGACAGGGCGCGAAAAACTGTTTTTT. Protein: CASSTPGTGREKLFF.

This clone was found once. The sample carries other DNA sequences with the same CDR3. V and J are TRBV25-1 and TRBJ1-1; D possibly corresponds to TRBD1 (5 bases). The CDR3 is 14 residues long. The germline gives CDR1 MGHDK, CDR2 SYGVNS. V was shortened by 2 bases and J by 14 bases, with 21 bases between the two germline ends. The CDR3 spells CASSETGGWDRPFF. CDR3 DNA: TGTGCCAGCAGTGAAACTGGGGGGTGGGACCGACCCTTCTTT. Full variable domain (remainder filled in from reference TRBV25-1 and TRBJ1-1): EADIYQTPRYLVIGTGKKITLECSQTMGHDKMYWYQQDPGMELHLIHYSYGVNSTEKGDLSSESTVSRIRTEHFPLTLESARPSHTSQYLCASSETGGWDRPFFGQGTRLTVV.

This rearrangement joins TRBV28 to TRBJ1-2, with D perhaps TRBD1 (6 bases). Germline CDR1 MDHEN, CDR2 SYDVKM. This CDR3 region has 16 residues. V was clipped by 2 bases and J by 0 bases, with 13 bases between them. The CDR3 region is CASSLARGLTNYGYTF. The CDR3 DNA is TGTGCCAGCAGTTTAGCCAGGGGCCTAACTAACTATGGCTACACCTTC.